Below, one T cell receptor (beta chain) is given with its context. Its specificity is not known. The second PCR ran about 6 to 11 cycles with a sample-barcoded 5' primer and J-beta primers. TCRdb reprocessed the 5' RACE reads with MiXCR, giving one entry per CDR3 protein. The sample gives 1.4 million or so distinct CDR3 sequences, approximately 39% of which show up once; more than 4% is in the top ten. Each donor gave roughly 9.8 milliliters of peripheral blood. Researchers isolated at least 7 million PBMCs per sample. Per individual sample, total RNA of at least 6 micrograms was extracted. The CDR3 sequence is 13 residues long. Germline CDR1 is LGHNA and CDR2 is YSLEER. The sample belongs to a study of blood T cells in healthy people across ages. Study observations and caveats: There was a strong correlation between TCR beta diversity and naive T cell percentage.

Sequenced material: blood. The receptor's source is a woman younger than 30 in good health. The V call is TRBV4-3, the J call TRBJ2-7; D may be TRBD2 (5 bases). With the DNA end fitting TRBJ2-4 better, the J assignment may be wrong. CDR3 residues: CASSSRRENIQYF. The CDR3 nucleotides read TGCGCCAGCAGTAGCCGAAGGGAGAACATTCAGTACTTC.